Listed below are T cell receptor beta chains from one sample, sequenced in a study of neurological immune-mediated disorders. TCRdb called the 5' RACE reads again in MiXCR, with one record for every CDR3 protein. The data show tens of thousands of distinct CDR3 sequences, about 2.5% seen once. The sample taken for sequencing was PBMCs. The receptors were gathered from a man aged 45-60 years with multiple sclerosis. Both conserved end residues are part of each CDR3. D genes are given only for firm matches. Clone size is shown for a subset of rows, as once, few, many or a class of expanded clone.

>TRBV2|-|12|many|TRBJ2-3
CASRGAHDTQYF
TGTGCCAGCAGGGGGGCCCACGATACGCAGTATTTT
>TRBV20-1|-|18|many|TRBJ2-3
CSARSPAPTITSTDTQYF
TGCAGTGCTAGGTCCCCCGCCCCTACTATCACTAGCACAGATACGCAGTATTTT
>TRBV20-1|TRBD1|13|many|TRBJ2-2
CSATDRDTGELFF
TGCAGTGCCACCGACAGGGACACCGGGGAGCTGTTTTTT
>TRBV11-2|-|10|many|TRBJ1-1
CASSLVQAFF
TGTGCCAGCAGCTTAGTCCAAGCTTTCTTT
>TRBV6-1|-|15|many|TRBJ2-7
CASSEAFNGPYEQYF
TGTGCCAGCAGTGAAGCATTCAATGGCCCCTACGAGCAGTACTTC
>TRBV7-8|-|13|many|TRBJ2-1
CASSLTSRNEQFF
TGTGCCAGCAGCCTTACTAGCAGGAATGAGCAGTTCTTC
>TRBV7-8|-|13|many|TRBJ2-7
CASSLLQGSEQYF
TGTGCCAGCAGCTTACTCCAGGGATCCGAGCAGTACTTC
>TRBV20-1|TRBD2|11|many|TRBJ2-1
CSARRGSEQFF
TGCAGTGCTAGGCGGGGGTCTGAGCAGTTCTTC
>TRBV3-1|-|14|many|TRBJ1-2
CASSPGRDSVGYTF
TGTGCCAGCAGCCCAGGAAGGGACTCGGTCGGCTACACCTTC
>TRBV20-1|-|12|many|TRBJ2-5
CSSQGGRETQYF
TGCAGTTCCCAGGGGGGGCGGGAGACCCAGTACTTC
>TRBV29-1|-|13|many|TRBJ2-3
CSVPGPREDTQYF
TGCAGCGTCCCGGGACCTCGCGAAGATACGCAGTATTTT
>TRBV4-3|-|16|many|TRBJ2-3
CASSQGPTTLGDTQYF
TGCGCCAGCAGCCAAGGCCCCACCACCCTCGGGGATACGCAGTATTTT
>TRBV29-1|-|12|many|TRBJ1-2
CSVVKGIYGYTF
TGCAGCGTTGTTAAAGGGATCTATGGCTACACCTTC
>TRBV11-2|-|13|many|TRBJ2-5
CASSPDRQETQYF
TGTGCCAGCAGCCCAGATCGCCAAGAGACCCAGTACTTC
>TRBV5-6|TRBD1|13|many|TRBJ1-2
CASTIGTGDGYTF
TGTGCCAGCACCATTGGTACAGGGGATGGCTACACCTTC
>TRBV5-5|TRBD1|15|many|TRBJ1-1
CASSLRGGPNTEAFF
TGTGCCAGCAGCTTGAGAGGGGGCCCGAACACTGAAGCTTTCTTT
>TRBV20-1|-|14|few|TRBJ2-2
CSARDRRVGGELFF
TGCAGTGCTAGAGATCGCAGGGTTGGCGGGGAGCTGTTTTTT
>TRBV20-1|-|15|many|TRBJ2-7
CSAREGHRVSDEQYF
TGCAGTGCTAGAGAGGGACACAGGGTATCGGACGAGCAGTACTTC
>TRBV5-1|-|15|many|TRBJ2-2
CASSPRASNTGELFF
TGCGCCAGCAGTCCCCGGGCCTCCAACACCGGGGAGCTGTTTTTT
>TRBV4-3|-|15|few|TRBJ1-2
CASSQDSGTNYGYTF
TGCGCCAGCAGCCAAGATAGTGGGACTAACTATGGCTACACCTTC
>TRBV5-1|-|15|many|TRBJ1-1
CASRLDSYSNTEAFF
TGCGCCAGCAGATTGGACAGCTACTCGAACACTGAAGCTTTCTTT
>TRBV3-1|TRBD2|18|many|TRBJ2-2
CASSQSLAGARTSGELFF
TGTGCCAGCAGCCAGTCACTAGCGGGGGCCCGGACGAGCGGGGAGCTGTTTTTT
>TRBV5-1|-|8|many|TRBJ2-5
CASRTQYF
TGCGCCAGCAGGACCCAGTACTTC
>TRBV10-2|TRBD2|16|many|TRBJ2-5
CASKGRLAGAGETQYF
TGCGCCAGCAAAGGAAGACTAGCGGGGGCCGGGGAGACCCAGTACTTC
>TRBV19|-|15|many|TRBJ1-5
CASRRAAAVAQPQHF
TGTGCCAGTAGGAGGGCAGCGGCGGTGGCCCAGCCCCAGCATTTT
>TRBV5-1|-|13|many|TRBJ1-2
CASSLGQFYGYTF
TGCGCCAGCAGCCTAGGACAGTTCTATGGCTACACCTTC
>TRBV28|-|16|many|TRBJ2-1
CASSSVRPTAYNEQFF
TGTGCCAGCAGTTCGGTGCGGCCAACAGCCTACAATGAGCAGTTCTTC
>TRBV20-1|TRBD1|14|many|TRBJ2-1
CSAPRGQGGNEQFF
TGCAGTGCCCCCCGGGGACAGGGAGGCAATGAGCAGTTCTTC
>TRBV19|TRBD1|14|many|TRBJ1-2
CASSTGGDRVGYTF
TGTGCCAGTAGCACCGGCGGAGACAGGGTTGGCTACACCTTC
>TRBV3-1|-|15|many|TRBJ1-5
CASSQGQDSNQPQHF
TGTGCCAGCAGCCAAGGACAGGATAGCAATCAGCCCCAGCATTTT
>TRBV25-1|-|13|many|TRBJ2-7
CASRPPATYEQYF
TGTGCCAGCAGACCACCGGCTACCTACGAGCAGTACTTC
>TRBV7-9|TRBD1|14|many|TRBJ2-7
CASRMTGGGYEQYF
TGTGCCAGCAGGATGACAGGGGGCGGGTACGAGCAGTACTTC
>TRBV12-3/TRBV12-4|TRBD2|14|few|TRBJ2-1
CAIGGASSYNEQFF
TGTGCCATCGGGGGGGCTAGCTCCTACAATGAGCAGTTCTTC
>TRBV11-1|TRBD1|18|-|TRBJ1-6
CASSMGDRRSSYNSPLHF
TGTGCCAGCAGCATGGGGGACAGAAGAAGCTCCTATAATTCACCCCTCCACTTT
>TRBV20-1|-|15|many|TRBJ2-4
CSARDPRIAQNIQYF
TGCAGTGCTAGAGATCCCAGAATCGCGCAAAACATTCAGTACTTC
>TRBV20-1|-|15|many|TRBJ1-5
CSARSAAYSNQPQHF
TGCAGTGCTAGGTCGGCAGCTTATAGCAATCAGCCCCAGCATTTT
>TRBV5-1|TRBD2|14|many|TRBJ2-7
CASSQAREGYEQYF
TGCGCCAGCAGCCAGGCGAGGGAGGGATACGAGCAGTACTTC